What follows describes a single T cell receptor (beta chain). Antigen specificity is unknown. This entry belongs to a study of vaccination effects on CD4 cells after COVID-19. Overall study: Before sequencing took place, the ViraFEST assay used viral peptide pools to expand antigen-specific CD4+ T cells. Post-vaccine sampling occurred a median 72 days after the second dose. Points from the study as a whole: Infection-derived and vaccine-derived clones contracted markedly late after vaccination.

Clones were read by immunoSEQ multiplex PCR, and TCRdb kept only the in-frame ones, dropping some. The sample holds about 66,000 clones; under 80% are singletons and the top ten take about 2.4%. On day 10 of culture, CD4+ T cells were separated out. It was two doses of either the BNT162b2 or mRNA-1273 vaccine that participants received. The authors replaced half the medium with IL-2 medium on days 3 and 7. This specimen consisted of CD4+ T cells from PBMCs cultured without peptide, obtained after COVID-19 vaccination. This TCR was sampled from a human donor who received a COVID-19 vaccine.

CDR3 nucleotide sequence: TGTGCCAGCAGACCTGTGGCAGGGCAGGGCTACACCTTC. Translated: CASRPVAGQGYTF. The chain joins TRBV12-3 or TRBV12-4 to TRBJ1-2, with a tentative D call TRBD1 (5 bases). This CDR3 has 13 amino acids. The germline V and J ends were trimmed by 6 bases and 8 bases, with 16 bases remaining between them.